The 18 T cell receptor beta chains below come from one sample, sequenced in a study of beta chain features in type 1 diabetes. Their target antigens are unknown. The whole isolated RNA underwent reverse transcription, so sequencing captured expressed TCRB transcripts. Profiling relied on immunoSEQ multiplex PCR, and the TCRdb table lists in-frame clones only, not all of them. Of hundreds of thousands of clones in the sample, under 15% were seen once. Study results and caveats: In all four CD4+ subsets, TCRB CDR3 length was significantly, moderately reduced in type 1 diabetes.

What was sequenced was naive CD4+ T cells from blood. The origin of the receptors is a man between 18 and 29 years old with type 1 diabetes.

A word on this clone: The identical CDR3 is also encoded by other nucleotide sequences in the sample. The chain has TRBV29-1 and TRBJ2-1, with D possibly called TRBD1 or TRBD2 (5 bases each). The V gene lost 4 bases and the J gene lost 6 bases, with 25 bases spanning the gap. This CDR3 comprises 17 residues. From germline, CDR1 is SQVTM and CDR2 ANQGSEA. Written as DNA, the CDR3 is TGCAGCGTTGGGCCAGGGTGGCAGGGTGGTCGGGGCAATGAGCAGTTCTTC. Amino acid sequence: CSVGPGWQGGRGNEQFF.

This clone showed up just a few times. The rearrangement uses TRBV13 and TRBJ1-2; D may be TRBD1 (5 bases). The ends were cut back, 4 bases at V and 1 base at J, with 13 bases in the middle. CDR1 and CDR2 (germline): PRHDT, FYEKMQ (reference sequence). The CDR3 has 15 residues. The CDR3, as DNA: TGTGCCAGCAGCTCAGTTGGGGGAGTTAACTATGGCTACACCTTC. Translation: CASSSVGGVNYGYTF.

This clone was counted between two and nine times. The rearrangement uses TRBV9 and TRBJ1-2, with D maybe TRBD1 (5 bases). Germline CDR1 SGDLS, CDR2 YYNGEE. Trimming cost V 3 bases and J 2 bases, with 17 bases left between them. CDR3 length equals 16 residues. For the CDR3, the DNA is TGTGCCAGCAGCGCTTACTCGGGGCCAGGGAACTATGGCTACACCTTC. This gives the protein CASSAYSGPGNYGYTF.

A note on this clone: This sample includes further DNA sequences coding for the same CDR3. The chain joins TRBV30 to TRBJ1-1, with unresolved D. Per germline, CDR1 GTSNPN and CDR2 SVGIG (reference sequence). This CDR3 spans 13 amino acids. Trimming stripped 0 bases from V and 1 base from J, with 6 bases between. The CDR3 spells CAWSVAGNTEAFF. For the CDR3, the DNA is TGTGCCTGGAGTGTAGCAGGGAACACTGAAGCTTTCTTT.

The chain uses TRBV29-1 and TRBJ2-5, with 8 bases that match TRBD2. With 3 bases clipped from V and 5 bases from J, the junction kept 5 bases outside the gene matches. Germline V gene data show CDR1 as SQVTM and CDR2 as ANQGSEA. The CDR3 is 13 residues long. The CDR3 DNA is TGCAGCGTTGAGGGACTAGGAGGGGAGACCCAGTACTTC. Its translation: CSVEGLGGETQYF.

This clone appeared a few times. This chain links TRBV15 with TRBJ2-7, with 7 positions matching TRBD2. Germline V gene sequence: CDR1 LNHNV, CDR2 YYDKDF (reference sequence). The CDR3 extends over 16 amino acids. After removal of 1 base from V and 7 bases from J, the junction contained 13 bases not matched to a gene. The CDR3 nucleotides read TGTGCCACCAGCAGAGGAGGGTCCATGGGAGCGGGAGAGCAGTACTTC. Protein sequence: CATSRGGSMGAGEQYF.

In its sample, this clone was seen a few times. V usage is TRBV4-1 and J usage is TRBJ2-7, with no clear D. The CDR3 sequence is 16 residues long. Germline V lookup: CDR1 MGHRA, CDR2 YSYEKL. Trimming removed 0 bases at V and 0 bases at J, with 12 bases between. CDR3 sequence (DNA): TGCGCCAGCAGCCAAGAAATGGTAGGGAACTCCTACGAGCAGTACTTC. Residues: CASSQEMVGNSYEQYF.

This sequence joins TRBV18 and TRBJ2-3; TRBD2 might be the D (5 bases). With 7 bases removed from V and 2 bases from J, the gap between germline ends came to 13 bases. Germline-derived CDR1 and CDR2 are KGHSH and LQKENI. The CDR3 runs to 14 residues. In DNA form, the CDR3 reads TGTGCCAGCTACCGAGGGCATTACACAGATACGCAGTATTTT. Residues: CASYRGHYTDTQYF.

A few counts support this clone. In DNA form, the CDR3 reads TGTGCCAGCAGCCAACGGGCCGGCACAGATACGCAGTATTTT. This sequence encodes CASSQRAGTDTQYF. V usage is TRBV11-3 and J usage is TRBJ2-3; D is undetermined. The CDR3 length is 14 residues. The germline CDR1 and CDR2 sequences are SGHNT and YENEEA. The V and J ends lost 5 bases and 1 base respectively, with 10 bases between them.

This clone has more than one count but fewer than ten. This sample includes further DNA sequences coding for the same CDR3. This chain joins TRBV18 and TRBJ1-5; no definite D call. The CDR3 is 15 residues long. The V and J ends lost 3 bases and 0 bases respectively, with 9 bases between them. Per the germline V gene, CDR1 is KGHSH and CDR2 is LQKENI. The CDR3 DNA reads as TGTGCCAGCTCACCCCGCAGCGATAGCAATCAGCCCCAGCATTTT. Translation: CASSPRSDSNQPQHF.

This clone was seen a handful of times. The chain recombines TRBV30 with TRBJ1-2; D ambiguous. Germline V gene sequence: CDR1 GTSNPN, CDR2 SVGIG (reference sequence). With 0 bases removed from V and 0 bases from J, the gap between germline ends came to 14 bases. The CDR3 sequence is 16 residues long. CDR3 DNA sequence: TGTGCCTGGAGTGTAACCCGCGCGGCTACTAACTATGGCTACACCTTC. Translated, it gives CAWSVTRAATNYGYTF.

This rearrangement joins TRBV27 to TRBJ1-2; no reliable D call. Germline values: CDR1 MNHEY, CDR2 SMNVEV (reference sequence). This CDR3 spans 13 amino acids. The V and J ends lost 6 bases and 1 base respectively, with 9 bases between them. The CDR3 DNA follows: TGTGCCAGCAGAAAGGGCGGTAACTATGGCTACACCTTC. This gives the protein CASRKGGNYGYTF.

J is TRBJ1-4 and V is TRBV21-1. TRBV21-1 is designated a pseudogene. CDR3 length equals 18 residues. DNA of the CDR3: TGTGCCAGCAGCAAAGCGCTGACCTCCTCCCAGTCTAATGAAAAACTGTTTTTT. Amino acids: CASSKALTSSQSNEKLFF.

A few counts support this clone. The rearrangement joins TRBV30 to TRBJ1-5, with D maybe TRBD1 (5 bases). Per germline, CDR1 GTSNPN and CDR2 SVGIG (reference sequence). The V and J ends lost 3 bases and 2 bases respectively, with 11 bases between them. This CDR3 comprises 14 residues. The CDR3 DNA reads TGTGCCTGGAGCAGGGTCTTAGGCAATCAGCCCCAGCATTTT. Protein: CAWSRVLGNQPQHF.

This clone was counted between two and nine times. The CDR3 here is CASGLRYRGETQYF. CDR3 nucleotide sequence: TGTGCTAGTGGTTTGCGATACAGGGGGGAGACCCAGTACTTC. V usage is TRBV12-5 and J usage is TRBJ2-5, with 8 bases fitting TRBD1. Per the germline V gene, CDR1 is LGHNT and CDR2 is FRNRAP. This CDR3 has 14 residues. Unmatched junction bases numbered 4, after V lost 2 bases and J lost 5 bases.

This clone was observed a handful of times. The V gene is TRBV5-1, the J gene TRBJ1-1; 10 nucleotides match TRBD1. With V trimmed by 4 bases and J by 6 bases, 9 bases remained unmatched. CDR3 length: 15 amino acids. The germline CDR1 and CDR2 sequences are SGHRS and YFSETQ. The CDR3 spells CASSPGDRGNAEAFF. Written as DNA, the CDR3 is TGCGCCAGCAGCCCCGGGGACAGGGGAAACGCTGAAGCTTTCTTT. The variable domain in full, completed from reference TRBV5-1 and TRBJ1-1, reads KAGVTQTPRYLIKTRGQQVTLSCSPISGHRSVSWYQQTPGQGLQFLFEYFSETQRNKGNFPGRFSGRQFSNSRSEMNVSTLELGDSALYLCASSPGDRGNAEAFFGQGTRLTVV.

J is TRBJ2-7 and V is TRBV14, with no clear D. Trimming cost V 4 bases and J 7 bases, with 14 bases left between them. Germline CDR1 SGHDN, CDR2 FVKESK. The CDR3 runs to 13 residues. The CDR3 DNA follows: TGTGCCAGCAGCCCTAATGGGGTGCGGGAGCAGTACTTC. It translates to CASSPNGVREQYF.

The rearrangement joins TRBV14 to TRBJ1-2; 8 bases are shared with TRBD1. The V gene's germline CDR1 is SGHDN and CDR2 FVKESK. The CDR3 spans 15 residues. V trimming: 1 base; J trimming: 8 bases; junction bases outside the gene matches: 9. CDR3 bases: TGTGCCAGCAGCCAAGTCGGTGCAGGGGGCTTCGGCTACACCTTC. The encoded protein is CASSQVGAGGFGYTF.